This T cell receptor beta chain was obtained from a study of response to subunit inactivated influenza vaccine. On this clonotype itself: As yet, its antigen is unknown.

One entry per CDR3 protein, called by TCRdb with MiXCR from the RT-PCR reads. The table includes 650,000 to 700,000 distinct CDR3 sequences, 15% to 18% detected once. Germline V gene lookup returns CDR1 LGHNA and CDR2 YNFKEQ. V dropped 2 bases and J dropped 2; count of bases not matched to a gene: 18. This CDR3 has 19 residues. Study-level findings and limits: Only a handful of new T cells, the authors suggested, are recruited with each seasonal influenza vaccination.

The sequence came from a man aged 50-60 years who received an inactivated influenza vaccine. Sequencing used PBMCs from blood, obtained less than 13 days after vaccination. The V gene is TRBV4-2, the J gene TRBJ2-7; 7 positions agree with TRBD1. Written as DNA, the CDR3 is TGTGCCAGCAGCCAACAAAGACAGGGTTCCCACTCCCTGGCCTACGAGCAGTACTTC. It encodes CASSQQRQGSHSLAYEQYF.